This TCR beta chain came from a study of PD-1 blockade in classical Hodgkin lymphoma. Whole-study findings and limits: The diversity seen at baseline in complete responders resembled that of newly diagnosed patients. Diminished baseline TCR diversity has been reported in newly diagnosed patients relative to healthy donors. Those starting nivolumab under 1 year post-ASCT were excluded.

Comment on this clone: Its specificity is unknown.

The CDR3 is made up of 13 amino acids. Germline lookup yields CDR1 KGHSH and CDR2 LQKENI. V lost 0 bases and J 6 bases, leaving 7 bases between the germline ends. Patients all relapsed after autologous stem cell transplantation, and there was variation in brentuximab vedotin exposure. Under best response, outcomes were complete response, partial response or progressive disease. TCRdb's copy holds only in-frame clones and misses some; the assay was immunoSEQ multiplex PCR. The sample comprises roughly 10,000 clones, around 74% of which are singletons, and 34% rests with the top ten. This chain joins TRBV18 and TRBJ2-3; D not certain. The TCR was taken from a human donor with classical Hodgkin lymphoma. The sample in question was peripheral blood mononuclear cells (PBMCs), obtained at baseline. The CDR3 loop is CASSPPPRDTQYF. The CDR3 DNA reads as TGTGCCAGCTCACCACCCCCAAGGGATACGCAGTATTTT.